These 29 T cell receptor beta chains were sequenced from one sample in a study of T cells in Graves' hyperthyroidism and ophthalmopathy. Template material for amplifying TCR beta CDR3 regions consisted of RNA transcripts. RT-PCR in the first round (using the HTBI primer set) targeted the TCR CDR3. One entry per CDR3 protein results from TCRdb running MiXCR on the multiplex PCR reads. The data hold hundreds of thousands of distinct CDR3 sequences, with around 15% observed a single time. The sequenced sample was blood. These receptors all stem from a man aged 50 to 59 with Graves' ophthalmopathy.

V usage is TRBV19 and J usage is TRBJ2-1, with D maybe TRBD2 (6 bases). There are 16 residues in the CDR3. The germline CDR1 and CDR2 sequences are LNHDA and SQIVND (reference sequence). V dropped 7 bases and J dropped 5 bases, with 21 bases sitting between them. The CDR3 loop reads CASTSGRTIPNNEQFF. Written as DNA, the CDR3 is TGTGCCAGTACCTCGGGGAGGACAATCCCCAACAATGAGCAGTTCTTC.

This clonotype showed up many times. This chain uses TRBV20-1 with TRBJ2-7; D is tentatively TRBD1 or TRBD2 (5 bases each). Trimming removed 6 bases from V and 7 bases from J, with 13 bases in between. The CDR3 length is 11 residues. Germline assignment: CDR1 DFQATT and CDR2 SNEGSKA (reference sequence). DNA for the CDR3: TGCAGTGCAGAGAGAGGGGATGAGCAGTACTTC. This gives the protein CSAERGDEQYF.

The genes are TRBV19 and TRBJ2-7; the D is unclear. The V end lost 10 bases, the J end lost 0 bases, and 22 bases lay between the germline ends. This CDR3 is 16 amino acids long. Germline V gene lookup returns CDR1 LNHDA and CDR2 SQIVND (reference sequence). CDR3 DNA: TGTGCCAATACTTACCTGGTCGGGCTTTCCTCCTACGAGCAGTACTTC. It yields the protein CANTYLVGLSSYEQYF.

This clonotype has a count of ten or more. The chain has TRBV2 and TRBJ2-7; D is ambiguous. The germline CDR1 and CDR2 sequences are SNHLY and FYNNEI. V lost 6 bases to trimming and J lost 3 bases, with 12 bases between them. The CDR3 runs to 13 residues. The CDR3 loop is CASSRLLFYEQYF. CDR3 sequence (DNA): TGTGCCAGCAGCCGTTTGTTGTTCTACGAGCAGTACTTC.

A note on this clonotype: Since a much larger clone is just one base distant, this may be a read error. The CDR3 coding sequence is TGTGCCAGCAGTGGCTCTAGCGGGAGAAGCCTAGGAGAGACCCAGTACTTC. Translation: CASSGSSGRSLGETQYF. The chain uses TRBV25-1 and TRBJ2-5; 10 nucleotides agree with TRBD2. The CDR3 spans 17 residues. The V gene's germline CDR1 is MGHDK and CDR2 SYGVNS. Trimming cost V 4 bases and J 4 bases; bases outside gene matches: 12.

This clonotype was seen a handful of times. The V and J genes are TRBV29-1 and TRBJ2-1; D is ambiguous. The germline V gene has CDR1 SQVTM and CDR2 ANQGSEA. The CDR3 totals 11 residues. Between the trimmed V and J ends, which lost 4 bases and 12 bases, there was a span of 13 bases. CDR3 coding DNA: TGCAGCGTTGTAGTGCTCTCGAGGCAGTTCTTC. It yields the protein CSVVVLSRQFF.

As DNA, the CDR3 is TGTGCCAGCAGTTACTCAAGGGGGAGGATGGGCAATCAGCCCCAGCATTTT. This sequence encodes CASSYSRGRMGNQPQHF. V is TRBV6-2 or TRBV6-3 and J is TRBJ1-5, with D tentatively TRBD1 (6 bases). Germline-derived CDR1 and CDR2 are MNHEY and SVGEGT. The germline V and J ends were trimmed by 0 bases and 2 bases, with 14 bases remaining between them. The CDR3 extends over 17 amino acids.

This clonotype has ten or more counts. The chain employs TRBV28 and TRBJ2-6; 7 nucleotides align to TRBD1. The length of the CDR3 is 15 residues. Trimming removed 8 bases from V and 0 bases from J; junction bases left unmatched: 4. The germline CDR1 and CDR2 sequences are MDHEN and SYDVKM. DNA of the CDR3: TGTGCCAGCGGGGACAGAAACTCTGGGGCCAACGTCCTGACTTTC. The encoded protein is CASGDRNSGANVLTF.

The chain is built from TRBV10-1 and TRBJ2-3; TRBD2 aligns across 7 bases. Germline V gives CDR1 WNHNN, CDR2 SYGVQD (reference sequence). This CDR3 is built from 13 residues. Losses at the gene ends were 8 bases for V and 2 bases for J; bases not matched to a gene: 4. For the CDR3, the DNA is TGCGCCAGCGGACTAGATGCCACAGATACGCAGTATTTT. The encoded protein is CASGLDATDTQYF.

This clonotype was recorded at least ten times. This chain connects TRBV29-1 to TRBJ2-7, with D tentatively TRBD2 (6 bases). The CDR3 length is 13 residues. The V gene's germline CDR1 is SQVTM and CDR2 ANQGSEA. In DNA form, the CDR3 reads TGCAGGTGCGGGGAGAGGCCGTCCTACGAGCAGTACTTC. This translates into CRCGERPSYEQYF.

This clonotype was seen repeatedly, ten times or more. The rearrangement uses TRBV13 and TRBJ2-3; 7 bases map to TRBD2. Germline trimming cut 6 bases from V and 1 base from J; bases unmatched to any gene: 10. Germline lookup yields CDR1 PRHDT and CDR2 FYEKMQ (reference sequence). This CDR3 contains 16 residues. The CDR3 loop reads CASSLVSSGRTDTQYF. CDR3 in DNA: TGTGCCAGCAGTTTGGTCTCTAGCGGTCGCACAGATACGCAGTATTTT.

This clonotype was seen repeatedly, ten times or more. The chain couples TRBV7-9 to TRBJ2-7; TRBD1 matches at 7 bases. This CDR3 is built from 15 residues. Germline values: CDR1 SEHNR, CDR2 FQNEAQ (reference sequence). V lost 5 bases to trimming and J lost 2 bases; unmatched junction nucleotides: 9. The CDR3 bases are TGTGCCAGCAGCCCACAGGGGTATGGGGCCTACGAGCAGTACTTC. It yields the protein CASSPQGYGAYEQYF. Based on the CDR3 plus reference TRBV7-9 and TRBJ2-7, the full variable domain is DTGVSQNPRHKITKRGQNVTFRCDPISEHNRLYWYRQTLGQGPEFLTYFQNEAQLEKSRLLSDRFSAERPKGSFSTLEIQRTEQGDSAMYLCASSPQGYGAYEQYFGPGTRLTVT.

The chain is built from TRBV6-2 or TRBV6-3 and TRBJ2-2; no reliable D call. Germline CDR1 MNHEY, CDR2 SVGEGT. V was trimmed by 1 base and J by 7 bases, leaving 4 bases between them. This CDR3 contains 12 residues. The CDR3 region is CASSYYVGELFF. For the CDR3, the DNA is TGTGCCAGCAGTTACTATGTCGGGGAGCTGTTTTTT.

The CDR3 here is CASSWDKAYEQYF. The CDR3 DNA follows: TGTGCCAGCAGCTGGGACAAGGCCTACGAGCAGTACTTC. The V call is TRBV5-8, the J call TRBJ2-7; D may be TRBD1 (6 bases). Per germline, CDR1 SGHTS and CDR2 YDEGEE. The CDR3 loop spans 13 amino acids. Deletions cut 3 bases from V and 2 bases from J, with 9 bases between. Filled out from reference TRBV5-8 and TRBJ2-7, the complete variable domain reads EAGVTQSPTHLIKTRGQQATLRCSPISGHTSVYWYQQALGLGLQFLLWYDEGEERNRGNFPPRFSGRQFPNYSSELNVNALELEDSALYLCASSWDKAYEQYFGPGTRLTVT.

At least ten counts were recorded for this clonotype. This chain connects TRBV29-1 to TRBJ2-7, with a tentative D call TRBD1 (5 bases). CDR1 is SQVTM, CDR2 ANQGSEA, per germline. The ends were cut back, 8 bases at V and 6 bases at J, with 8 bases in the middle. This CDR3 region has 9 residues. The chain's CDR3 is CSQGTEQYF. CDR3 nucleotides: TGCAGCCAGGGCACCGAGCAGTACTTC.

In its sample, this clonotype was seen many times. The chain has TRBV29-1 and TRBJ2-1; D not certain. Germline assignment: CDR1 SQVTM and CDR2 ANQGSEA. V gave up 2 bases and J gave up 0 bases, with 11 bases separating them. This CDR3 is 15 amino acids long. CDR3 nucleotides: TGCAGCGTTGAAAGACGTGGTGGCTCCTACAATGAGCAGTTCTTC. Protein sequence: CSVERRGGSYNEQFF.

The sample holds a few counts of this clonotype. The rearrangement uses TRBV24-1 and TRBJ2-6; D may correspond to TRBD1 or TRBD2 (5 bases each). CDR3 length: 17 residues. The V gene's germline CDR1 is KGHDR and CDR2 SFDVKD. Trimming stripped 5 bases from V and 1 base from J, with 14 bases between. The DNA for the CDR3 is TGTGCCACCAGTGGTCCAGGGACGTTATCTGGGGCCAACGTCCTGACTTTC. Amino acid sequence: CATSGPGTLSGANVLTF.

The CDR3 spells CASRETENGANVLTF. CDR3 bases: TGTGCCAGCAGGGAAACAGAGAATGGGGCCAACGTCCTGACTTTC. The rearrangement joins TRBV5-4 to TRBJ2-6; D unresolved. Germline CDR1 and CDR2: SGHNT and YYREEE (reference sequence). The CDR3 runs 15 residues. The V end lost 5 bases, the J end lost 3 bases, and 12 bases lay between the germline ends.

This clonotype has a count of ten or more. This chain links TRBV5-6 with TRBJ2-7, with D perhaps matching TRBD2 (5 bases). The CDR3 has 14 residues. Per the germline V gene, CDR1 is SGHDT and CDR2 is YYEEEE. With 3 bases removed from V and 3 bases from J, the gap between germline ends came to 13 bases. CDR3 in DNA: TGTGCCAGCAGCTCCCGGGGATCCCTCTACGAGCAGTACTTC. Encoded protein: CASSSRGSLYEQYF.

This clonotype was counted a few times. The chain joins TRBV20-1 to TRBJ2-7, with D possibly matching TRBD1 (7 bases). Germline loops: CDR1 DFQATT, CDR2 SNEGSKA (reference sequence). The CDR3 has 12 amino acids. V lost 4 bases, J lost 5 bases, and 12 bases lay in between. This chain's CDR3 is CSAIGGTDEQYF. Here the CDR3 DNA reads TGCAGTGCTATAGGAGGGACAGACGAGCAGTACTTC.

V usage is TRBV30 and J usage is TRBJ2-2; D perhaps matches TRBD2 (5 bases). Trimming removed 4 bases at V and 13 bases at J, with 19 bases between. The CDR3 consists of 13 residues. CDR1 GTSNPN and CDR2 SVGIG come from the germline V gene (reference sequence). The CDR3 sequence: CAWKSRTLGRLFF. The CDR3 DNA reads TGTGCCTGGAAGTCTAGGACTCTTGGCCGGCTGTTTTTT.

The chain's CDR3 is CASSLVLAYEQYF. CDR3 in DNA: TGTGCCAGCAGCTTAGTGTTGGCTTACGAGCAGTACTTC. The chain recombines TRBV7-9 with TRBJ2-7; D unclear. V lost 1 base and J 4 bases, leaving 8 bases between the germline ends. The CDR3 loop spans 13 amino acids. Germline V lookup: CDR1 SEHNR, CDR2 FQNEAQ (reference sequence).

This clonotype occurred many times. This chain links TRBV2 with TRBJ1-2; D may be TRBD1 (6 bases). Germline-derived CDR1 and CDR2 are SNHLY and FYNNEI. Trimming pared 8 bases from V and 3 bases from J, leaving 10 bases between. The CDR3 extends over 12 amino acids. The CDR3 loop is CASGGQDYGYTF. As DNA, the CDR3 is TGTGCCAGCGGGGGACAAGACTATGGCTACACCTTC.

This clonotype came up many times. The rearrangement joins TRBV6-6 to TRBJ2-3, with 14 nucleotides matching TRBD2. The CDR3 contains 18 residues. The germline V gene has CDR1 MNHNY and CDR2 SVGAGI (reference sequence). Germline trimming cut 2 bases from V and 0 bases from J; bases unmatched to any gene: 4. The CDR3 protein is CASSYRLAGGPSTDTQYF. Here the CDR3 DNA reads TGTGCCAGCAGTTACCGACTAGCGGGAGGGCCTAGCACAGATACGCAGTATTTT.

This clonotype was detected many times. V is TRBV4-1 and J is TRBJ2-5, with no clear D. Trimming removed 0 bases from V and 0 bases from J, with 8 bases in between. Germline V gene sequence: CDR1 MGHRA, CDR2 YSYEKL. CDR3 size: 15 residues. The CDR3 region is CASSQESTNQETQYF. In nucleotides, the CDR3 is TGCGCCAGCAGCCAAGAGTCGACCAACCAAGAGACCCAGTACTTC.

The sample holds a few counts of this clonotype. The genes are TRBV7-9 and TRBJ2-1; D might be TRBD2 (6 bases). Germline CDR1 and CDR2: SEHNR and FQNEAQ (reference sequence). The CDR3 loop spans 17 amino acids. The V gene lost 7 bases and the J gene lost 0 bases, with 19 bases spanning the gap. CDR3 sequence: CASILSSSGSSYNEQFF. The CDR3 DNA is TGTGCCAGCATCCTCAGTTCGTCCGGGAGCTCCTACAATGAGCAGTTCTTC.

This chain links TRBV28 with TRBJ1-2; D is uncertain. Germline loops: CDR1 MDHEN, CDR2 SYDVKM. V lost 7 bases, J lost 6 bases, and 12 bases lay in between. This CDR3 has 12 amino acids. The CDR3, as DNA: TGTGCCAGCATCAACGAGGTCAATGGCTACACCTTC. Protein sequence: CASINEVNGYTF.

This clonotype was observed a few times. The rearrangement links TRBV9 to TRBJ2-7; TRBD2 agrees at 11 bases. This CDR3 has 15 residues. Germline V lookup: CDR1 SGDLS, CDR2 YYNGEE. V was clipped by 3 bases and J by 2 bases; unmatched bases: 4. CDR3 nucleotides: TGTGCCAGCAGCGGGGGGACTAGCGGACCCTACGAGCAGTACTTC. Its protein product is CASSGGTSGPYEQYF.

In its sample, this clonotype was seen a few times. The CDR3 DNA sequence: TGTGCCAGTAGTATTGGGACTAGGTTAGGTGGAAGGGAGTTCTTC. Its translation: CASSIGTRLGGREFF. The chain has TRBV19 and TRBJ2-1; TRBD2 matches 8 bases. The CDR3 runs 15 residues. V gave up 3 bases and J gave up 14 bases; unmatched junction bases: 15. CDR1 is LNHDA, CDR2 SQIVND, per germline (reference sequence).